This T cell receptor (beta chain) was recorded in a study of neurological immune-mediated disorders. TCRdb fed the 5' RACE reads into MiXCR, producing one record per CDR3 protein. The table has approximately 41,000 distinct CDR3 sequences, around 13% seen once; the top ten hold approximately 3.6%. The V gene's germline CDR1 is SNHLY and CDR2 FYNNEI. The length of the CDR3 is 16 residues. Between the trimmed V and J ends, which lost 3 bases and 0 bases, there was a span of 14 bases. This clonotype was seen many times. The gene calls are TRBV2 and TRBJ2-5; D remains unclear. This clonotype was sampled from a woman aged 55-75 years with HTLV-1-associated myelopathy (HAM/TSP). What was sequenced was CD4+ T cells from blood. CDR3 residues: CASSDALRTHQETQYF. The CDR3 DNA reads TGTGCCAGCAGTGACGCCCTCAGAACTCACCAAGAGACCCAGTACTTC.